This TCR beta chain derives from a study of vaccination and CD4 T cells after COVID-19. This clonotype has just a few counts. What it binds is unknown. This CDR3 comprises 14 residues. Germline V gene sequence: CDR1 MRHNA, CDR2 SNTAGT. Trimming removed 10 bases from V and 2 bases from J, with 17 bases in between. Indicated treatment: 10-day PBMC culture with coronavirus spike peptide pools or control peptides (ViraFEST assay). The collection of CD4+ T cells from the unexposed donor took place before the COVID-19 pandemic (2011-2018). The study, taken as a whole, reports: Median numbers of SARS-CoV-2-reactive clonotypes increased from about 20 to 38 (not a significant change). Sampling was limited to relatively few convalescent patients, with no early post-infection timepoints studied.

Oncomine TCR Beta short-read sequencing was applied to DNA from cultured CD4+ T cells. Via MiXCR, TCRdb re-called the PCR reads, giving one row per CDR3 protein. Of 7,500 to 9,000 distinct CDR3 sequences listed, 45% are singletons. The sequencing input was CD4+ T cells from blood, cultured in vitro. This receptor was obtained from a human donor in good health. The J gene is TRBJ1-1, the V gene TRBV6-4; D remains ambiguous. CDR3 DNA: TGTGCCACAACAAAGCCTAACTTTAACACTGAAGCTTTCTTT. Its protein is CATTKPNFNTEAFF.